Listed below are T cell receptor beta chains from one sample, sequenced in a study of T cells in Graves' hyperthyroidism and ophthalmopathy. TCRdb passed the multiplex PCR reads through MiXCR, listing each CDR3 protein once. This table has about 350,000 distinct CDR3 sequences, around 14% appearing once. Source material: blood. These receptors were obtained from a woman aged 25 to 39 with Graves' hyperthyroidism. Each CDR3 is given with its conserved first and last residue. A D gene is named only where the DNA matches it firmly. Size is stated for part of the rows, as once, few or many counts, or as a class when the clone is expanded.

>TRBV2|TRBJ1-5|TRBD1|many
CASSEGTGRNQPQHF
TGTGCCAGCAGTGAAGGGACAGGTCGGAATCAGCCCCAGCATTTT
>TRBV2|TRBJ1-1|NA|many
CASSEALQLNTEAFF
TGTGCCAGCAGTGAAGCGTTACAGTTGAACACTGAAGCTTTCTTT
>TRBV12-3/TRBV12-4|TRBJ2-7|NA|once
CASSFAGRGEQYF
TGTGCCAGCAGTTTCGCCGGGAGAGGCGAGCAGTACTTC
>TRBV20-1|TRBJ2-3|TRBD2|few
CSAMGLAGTDTQYF
TGCAGTGCTATGGGACTAGCGGGCACAGATACGCAGTATTTT
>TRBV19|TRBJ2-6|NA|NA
CASRISDSGANVLTF
TGTGCCAGCAGGATCAGTGACTCTGGGGCCAACGTCCTGACTTTC
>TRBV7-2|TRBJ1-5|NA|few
CTSSLWGDNQPQHF
TGTACCAGCAGCTTATGGGGGGATAATCAGCCCCAGCATTTT
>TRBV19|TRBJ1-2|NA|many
CASSINRDFKGNYGYTF
TGTGCCAGTAGTATAAATCGGGACTTCAAGGGGAACTATGGCTACACCTTC
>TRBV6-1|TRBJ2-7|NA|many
CASRPGSTTYEQYF
TGTGCCAGCAGACCCGGGTCTACAACCTACGAGCAGTACTTC
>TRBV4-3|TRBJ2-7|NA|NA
CASSQEPQGSSYEQYF
TGCGCCAGCAGCCAAGAACCCCAAGGGAGTAGTTACGAGCAGTACTTC
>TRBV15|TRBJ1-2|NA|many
CATSSSGGGYTF
TGTGCCACCAGCAGCTCCGGCGGTGGCTACACCTTC
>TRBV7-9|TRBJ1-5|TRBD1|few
CASSSASDRAGQPQHF
TGTGCCAGCAGCTCCGCCTCGGACAGGGCGGGTCAGCCCCAGCATTTT
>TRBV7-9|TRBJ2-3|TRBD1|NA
CASSSYGQGPGTDTQYF
TGTGCCAGCAGCTCCTACGGACAGGGCCCAGGGACAGATACGCAGTATTTT
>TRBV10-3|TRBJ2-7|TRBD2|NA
CAISGQVLLAGGTYEQYF
TGTGCCATCAGTGGGCAGGTTCTTCTAGCGGGAGGGACCTACGAGCAGTACTTC
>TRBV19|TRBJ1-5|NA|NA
CASSPVGQGVNQPQHF
TGTGCCAGTAGCCCGGTGGGGCAGGGAGTAAATCAGCCCCAGCATTTT
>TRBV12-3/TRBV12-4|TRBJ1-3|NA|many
CASSLSAGSGNTIYF
TGTGCCAGCAGTCTCTCTGCGGGCTCTGGAAACACCATATATTTT
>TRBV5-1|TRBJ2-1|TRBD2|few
CASSDTSGSGDEQFF
TGCGCCAGCAGCGACACTAGCGGGAGCGGAGATGAGCAGTTCTTC
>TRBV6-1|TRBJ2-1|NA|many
CASSRIPSSYNEQFF
TGTGCCAGCAGTCGAATCCCAAGCTCCTACAATGAGCAGTTCTTC
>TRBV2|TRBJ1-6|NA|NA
CASRNGLSNSPLHF
TGTGCCAGCAGAAATGGACTGAGTAATTCACCCCTCCACTTT
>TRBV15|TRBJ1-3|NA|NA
CATSRDVTAGNTIYF
TGTGCCACCAGCAGAGACGTGACCGCTGGAAACACCATATATTTT
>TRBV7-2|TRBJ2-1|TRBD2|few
CASNLAAGAYNEQFF
TGTGCCAGCAACCTAGCGGCGGGAGCCTACAATGAGCAGTTCTTC
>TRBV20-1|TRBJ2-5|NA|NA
CSARVGGGRETQYF
TGCAGTGCTAGGGTTGGAGGGGGCAGAGAGACCCAGTACTTC
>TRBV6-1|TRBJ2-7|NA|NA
CASGEQGGGYEQYF
TGTGCCAGCGGAGAACAGGGAGGGGGATACGAGCAGTACTTC
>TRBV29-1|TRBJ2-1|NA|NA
CSVAGNEQLF
TGCAGCGTTGCCGGTAATGAGCAGCTCTTC
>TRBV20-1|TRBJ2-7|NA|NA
CSAPDGRNDEQYF
TGCAGTGCCCCTGACGGGAGAAACGACGAGCAGTACTTC
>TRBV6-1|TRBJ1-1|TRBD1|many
CASRQTGGNTEAFF
TGTGCCAGCAGGCAGACAGGGGGGAACACTGAAGCTTTCTTT
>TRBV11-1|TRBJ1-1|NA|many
CASSLAFENTEAFF
TGTGCCAGCAGCTTAGCGTTCGAGAACACTGAAGCTTTCTTT
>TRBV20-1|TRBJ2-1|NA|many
CSARATNEQFF
TGCAGTGCTAGAGCGACCAATGAGCAGTTCTTC
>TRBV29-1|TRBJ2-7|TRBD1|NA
CSVAAGGLTYEQYF
TGCAGCGTTGCCGCAGGGGGCTTGACCTACGAGCAGTACTTC
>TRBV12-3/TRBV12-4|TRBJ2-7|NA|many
CASSLKVGAGEQYF
TGTGCCAGCAGTTTAAAGGTGGGGGCAGGGGAGCAGTACTTC